This T cell receptor (beta chain) appears in the sequencing data of a study of glioma-infiltrating T cells after dendritic cell vaccination (dated by TCRdb to 2016 to 2017). Study-level background: Of the 15 glioblastoma patients in the cohort, all drawn from Phase I and II dendritic cell vaccination trials, 9 were newly diagnosed and 6 had recurrent disease. Three intradermal dendritic cell vaccine injections were administered to patients at biweekly intervals in the arm below the axilla. Survival after dendritic cell vaccination was correlated with TCR sequencing metrics such as TIL content and the overlap between tumor and blood repertoires. Tumor-infiltrating lymphocyte content was quantified and tumor and blood repertoires were compared in dendritic cell-vaccinated glioblastoma patients by deep sequencing of TCR beta CDR3 regions. To make the vaccine, monocyte-derived dendritic cells were cultured for about seven days with IL-4 and GM-CSF and then pulsed overnight with autologous tumor lysate. Patients received autologous tumor lysate-pulsed dendritic cell vaccination between about 2002 and 2013. Overall results and qualifications from the work: TCR clonality showed no direct relationship with survival, which suggests that a diverse polyclonal response may matter. The cohort was small and heterogeneous, only a few patients had full blood and tumor sets, and even fewer had initial-recurrent tumor pairs. The three-group TCR overlap response model was described as speculative and requiring prospective validation. Higher estimated pretreatment TIL content predicted longer time to progression and overall survival after dendritic cell vaccination.

Using the immunoSEQ assay, TCRB CDR3 regions were amplified from 1.5 to 2 micrograms of genomic DNA, or from all available DNA when less than that was on hand. The multiplex PCR relied on 60 forward primers for TCR V beta segments and 13 reverse primers for J beta segments. Synthetic control templates were spiked into each sample at limiting dilution to estimate reads per starting template. Reads of 87 bp were generated by sequencing on the Illumina HiSeq System. Per the source publication's procedure: PCR and sequencing errors were removed by a nearest neighbor algorithm that merged closely related sequences. TCR overlap was defined as the percentage of unique tumor TCR beta sequences that were also found in the peripheral blood of the same patient. This immuneACCESS table, as held by TCRdb, lists in-frame sequences with V and J called but not all clones. Of the missing ones, under half trace to an unresolved V gene in checked studies; the others have no known cause. V and J calls and clone size are copied from that table; D and trimming were computed from the DNA. The sample profile shows roughly 100,000 clones; around four fifths of them were found once. The biggest ten clones account for under 8% of the sample.

Note on this clone: Which antigen it targets is not known. Within one base of it there is no much larger clone, and no base qualities were kept.

V loses 4 bases of germline sequence and J loses 5 bases, and the interval between the two ends is 13 bases. Looking up the germline V gene yields CDR1 SGDLS and CDR2 YYNGEE. The CDR3 goes from the cysteine to the phenylalanine over 14 residues. Here the CDR3 DNA is all that survives: 42 bases in frame from base 1. The sample's time point label, in plain terms: after dendritic cell vaccination, including at tumor progression/relapse. To be selected, patients needed enough residual fresh-frozen tumor tissue and more than two years of available survival data. An isocitrate dehydrogenase mutation was not carried by any of the glioblastoma patients, although molecular status was otherwise variable. PBMC collection took place before vaccination, two weeks after the third vaccination, and at tumor progression if progression occurred. Genomic DNA was extracted with the Qiagen DNeasy Blood extraction Kit.

The TCR originated in a human donor with glioblastoma. The source was blood, collected after dendritic cell vaccination. The V gene is TRBV9 and the J gene is TRBJ1-5; the D gene assignment is ambiguous. The DNA sequence reads TGTGCCAGCAGCCCCTCTACGAGGGATCAGCCCCAGCATTTT. It is translated as CASSPSTRDQPQHF.